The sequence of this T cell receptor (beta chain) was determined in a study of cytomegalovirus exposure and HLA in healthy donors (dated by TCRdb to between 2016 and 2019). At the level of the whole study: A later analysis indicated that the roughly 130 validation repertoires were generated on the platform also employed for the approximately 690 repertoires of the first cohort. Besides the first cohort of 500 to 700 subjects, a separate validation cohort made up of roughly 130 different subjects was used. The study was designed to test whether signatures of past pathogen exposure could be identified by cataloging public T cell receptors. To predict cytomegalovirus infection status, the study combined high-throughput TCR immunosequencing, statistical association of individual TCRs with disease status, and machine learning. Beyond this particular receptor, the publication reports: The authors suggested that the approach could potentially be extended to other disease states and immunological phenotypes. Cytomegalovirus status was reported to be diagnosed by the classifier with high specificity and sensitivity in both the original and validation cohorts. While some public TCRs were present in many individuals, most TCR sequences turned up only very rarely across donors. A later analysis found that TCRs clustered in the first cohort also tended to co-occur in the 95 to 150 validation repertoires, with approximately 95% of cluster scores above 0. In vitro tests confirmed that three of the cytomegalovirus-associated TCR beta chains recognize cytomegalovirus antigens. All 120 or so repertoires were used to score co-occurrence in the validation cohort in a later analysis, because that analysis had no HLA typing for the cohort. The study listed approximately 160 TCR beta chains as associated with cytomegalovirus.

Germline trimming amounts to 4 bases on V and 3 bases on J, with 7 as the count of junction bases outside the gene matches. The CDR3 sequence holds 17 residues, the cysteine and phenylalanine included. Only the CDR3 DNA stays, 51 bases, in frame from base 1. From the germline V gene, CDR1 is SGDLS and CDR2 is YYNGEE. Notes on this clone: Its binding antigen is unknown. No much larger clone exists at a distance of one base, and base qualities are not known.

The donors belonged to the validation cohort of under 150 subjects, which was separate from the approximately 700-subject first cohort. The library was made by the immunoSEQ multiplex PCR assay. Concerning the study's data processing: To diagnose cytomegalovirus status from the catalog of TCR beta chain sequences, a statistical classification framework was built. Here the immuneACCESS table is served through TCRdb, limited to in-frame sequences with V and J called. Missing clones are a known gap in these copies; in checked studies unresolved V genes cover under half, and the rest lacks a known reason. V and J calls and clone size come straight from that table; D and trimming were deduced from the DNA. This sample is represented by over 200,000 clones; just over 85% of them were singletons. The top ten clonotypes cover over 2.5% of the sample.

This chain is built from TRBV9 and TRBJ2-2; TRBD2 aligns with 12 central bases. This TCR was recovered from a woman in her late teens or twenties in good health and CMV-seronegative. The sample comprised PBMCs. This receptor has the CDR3 CASSPKRLAGDTGELFF. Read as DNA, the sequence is TGTGCCAGCAGCCCAAAAAGACTAGCGGGAGACACCGGGGAGCTGTTTTTT. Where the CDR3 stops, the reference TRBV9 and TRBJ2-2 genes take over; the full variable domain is DSGVTQTPKHLITATGQRVTLRCSPRSGDLSVYWYQQSLDQGLQFLIQYYNGEERAKGNILERFSAQQFPDLHSELNLSSLELGDSALYFCASSPKRLAGDTGELFFGEGSRLTVL.